Shown below are 9 T cell receptor beta chains from a single sample sequenced in a study of somatic mutations in cytotoxic T cells in rheumatoid arthritis. Only in-frame clones appear in the TCRdb table, and some are missing; sequencing was by immunoSEQ multiplex PCR. Among roughly 10,000 clones listed, around 74% were seen once. The sample taken for sequencing was CD8+ T cells sorted from blood. The origin of the receptors is a man aged 50 to 59 in good health.

The V gene is TRBV29-1, the J gene TRBJ1-2; 9 nucleotides line up with TRBD1. Germline CDR1 reads SQVTM; CDR2 reads ANQGSEA. The V segment lost 6 bases and the J segment 6 bases; nucleotides outside the gene matches: 8. The CDR3 runs 13 residues. The CDR3: CSVPQQGADGYTF. In DNA form, the CDR3 reads TGCAGCGTCCCTCAACAGGGGGCGGATGGCTACACCTTC.

This rearrangement joins TRBV9 to TRBJ1-5; D unclear. Germline lookup yields CDR1 SGDLS and CDR2 YYNGEE. Trimming left V 0 bases short and J 2 bases short, with 6 bases between. The CDR3 totals 14 residues. The CDR3 DNA reads as TGTGCCAGCAGCGTAGGAGGAGGCAATCAGCCCCAGCATTTT. Its translation: CASSVGGGNQPQHF.

This chain connects TRBV7-2 to TRBJ1-6; possibly TRBD1 for D (5 bases). The CDR3 extends over 15 amino acids. CDR1 is SGHTA and CDR2 is FQGNSA in the germline V gene. Trimming took 1 base from V and 8 from J, leaving 12 bases between them. The CDR3 loop is CASSLVSSGDSPLHF. The CDR3 DNA reads as TGTGCCAGCAGCTTAGTCTCATCGGGGGATTCACCCCTCCACTTT.

The chain has TRBV14 and TRBJ1-1; tentative D call: TRBD1 (6 bases). This CDR3 comprises 15 residues. Trimming removed 2 bases at V and 7 bases at J, with 17 bases between. CDR1 SGHDN and CDR2 FVKESK come from the germline V gene. The CDR3: CASSQRTALDFEAFF. CDR3 coding DNA: TGTGCCAGCAGCCAACGGACAGCCCTTGATTTTGAAGCTTTCTTT.

The J gene is TRBJ2-5, the V gene TRBV5-4; D possibly corresponds to TRBD2 (5 bases). V dropped 0 bases and J dropped 10 bases, with 19 bases sitting between them. Germline lookup yields CDR1 SGHNT and CDR2 YYREEE (reference sequence). CDR3 length: 15 amino acids. CDR3 DNA sequence: TGTGCCAGCAGCTTGGATGAGCGGCCTCCAAGGAACCAGTACTTC. As protein: CASSLDERPPRNQYF.

The chain uses TRBV6-5 and TRBJ2-2, with 9 bases lining up with TRBD2. The germline V gene encodes CDR1 MNHEY and CDR2 SVGAGI. The CDR3 runs to 16 residues. V lost 4 bases, J lost 3 bases, and 6 bases stayed unmatched. The CDR3 region has the DNA TGTGCCAGCAGTTCGCGGGGGGGCCGGGACACCGGGGAGCTGTTTTTT. The encoded protein is CASSSRGGRDTGELFF.

The chain links TRBV4-3 to TRBJ2-1; maybe TRBD2 (5 bases). The ends were cut back, 3 bases at V and 10 bases at J, with 16 bases in the middle. The germline gives CDR1 LGHNA, CDR2 YSLEER. The CDR3 spans 14 residues. CDR3 nucleotide sequence: TGCGCCAGCAGCCACGACCGAGGGCCGCTCGAGCAGTTCTTC. It yields the protein CASSHDRGPLEQFF.

This chain connects TRBV2 to TRBJ1-5, with D possibly TRBD1 on 5 matching bases. Per the germline V gene, CDR1 is SNHLY and CDR2 is FYNNEI. V was cut by 3 bases and J by 7 bases, with 13 bases left in between. This CDR3 is built from 14 residues. The CDR3 region is CASSDPGYMQPQHF. In nucleotides, the CDR3 is TGTGCCAGCAGTGATCCAGGGTATATGCAGCCCCAGCATTTT. The full variable domain, completed using reference TRBV2 and TRBJ1-5, is EPEVTQTPSHQVTQMGQEVILRCVPISNHLYFYWYRQILGQKVEFLVSFYNNEISEKSEIFDDQFSVERPDGSNFTLKIRSTKLEDSAMYFCASSDPGYMQPQHFGDGTRLSIL.

The chain couples TRBV7-7 to TRBJ2-1; a weak D match, TRBD2 (5 bases). From germline, CDR1 is SSHAT and CDR2 FNYEAQ (reference sequence). This CDR3 has 15 amino acids. Trimming cost V 1 base and J 5 bases, with 12 bases left between them. The CDR3 here is CASSLGWTANNEQFF. CDR3 in DNA: TGTGCCAGCAGCTTAGGCTGGACTGCCAACAATGAGCAGTTCTTC.